These T cell receptor beta chains were read from a single sample in a study of shared clonotypes between healthy human individuals. The method was immunoSEQ multiplex PCR; TCRdb's version includes in-frame clones alone and lacks a portion of them. The data show about 2.4 million clones, with more than 85% seen just once and approximately 0.36% held by the top ten. The sequencing input was naive CD4+ T cells from PBMCs. The receptors stem from a man younger than 35 in good health. Some clones in this sample may be carry-over from other donors' samples. CDR3s leave out the opening cysteine and the closing phenylalanine or tryptophan. A row's size may be missing; if present it is once, few, many or a size class.

V	J	length	size	CDR3
TRBV7-6	TRBJ1-1	14	NA	ASSLGEEGGYTEAF
TRBV11-3	TRBJ2-2	15	NA	ASSPPRDRGNTGELF
TRBV5-5	TRBJ2-5	14	once	ASRPGTSGSQETQY
TRBV19	TRBJ2-2	12	NA	ASRAGMNTGELF
TRBV5-1	TRBJ2-3	17	NA	ASSWGLAGGPVGADTQY
TRBV14	TRBJ2-7	15	NA	ASSSRSGRPNHYEQY
TRBV2	TRBJ2-5	11	NA	ASSERTWETQY
TRBV19	TRBJ2-2	11	once	ASTGSYTGELF
TRBV5-1	TRBJ2-1	12	NA	ASSLAGRYNEQF
TRBV7-8	TRBJ1-1	14	NA	ASSLLGEVSYTEAF
TRBV5-8	TRBJ2-3	14	NA	ASSWTGGWMSDTQY
TRBV7-7	TRBJ2-2	13	NA	ASSSTRSSTGELF
TRBV5-4	TRBJ2-1	14	NA	ASSVSRDRAYNEQF
TRBV2	TRBJ2-5	12	NA	ASSSRTGGETQY
TRBV10-2	TRBJ1-3	14	NA	ASSDPGGLTGNTIY
TRBV2	TRBJ2-7	12	once	ASNRYSSVGEQY
TRBV27	TRBJ2-3	13	NA	ASSPWDRPRDTQY
TRBV6-5	TRBJ1-5	14	NA	ASSYRQPNSNQPQH
TRBV29-1	TRBJ1-5	11	NA	SVLGQVNQPQH
TRBV5-1	TRBJ2-2	15	NA	ASSLVYLQGMAGELF
TRBV9	TRBJ2-5	12	NA	ASSPGTGAETQY
TRBV7-9	TRBJ2-1	16	NA	ASSLARGSGRFYNEQF
TRBV5-1	TRBJ2-1	12	NA	ASSIPGRGDEQF
TRBV28	TRBJ2-7	13	NA	ASSQRPTETYEQY
TRBV5-1	TRBJ2-5	14	NA	ASSTRIRDRGETQY
TRBV29-1	TRBJ2-6	12	NA	SVDTASGANVLT
TRBV5-1	TRBJ1-2	13	NA	ASSLAWGTNYGYT
TRBV5-1	TRBJ1-4	11	few	ASSRSEKEKLF
TRBV28	TRBJ1-1	12	NA	ANAVDGVNTEAF
TRBV28	TRBJ1-2	14	NA	ASSLGGGPGSYGYT
TRBV27	TRBJ1-1	11	NA	ASSAQGNTEAF
TRBV5-8	TRBJ2-2	15	NA	ASSLIGGRGYTGELF
TRBV6-5	TRBJ1-3	12	NA	ASSSVPSGNTIY
TRBV28	TRBJ1-5	14	NA	ASSLEGQGDNQPQH
TRBV4-2	TRBJ1-1	13	NA	ASSPLGGKDTEAF
TRBV20-1	TRBJ2-1	9	NA	SAREGAVEF
TRBV13	TRBJ1-3	14	NA	ASSPPGSASGNTIY
TRBV6-6	TRBJ2-7	11	NA	ASSYEGIYEQY
TRBV27	TRBJ1-1	13	NA	ASSLSPQQYAEAF
TRBV5-4	TRBJ2-1	15	NA	ASSTYSGRAGDNEQF
TRBV7-2	TRBJ2-7	14	NA	ASSFTLSGIGNRQY
TRBV25-1	TRBJ2-1	12	NA	ASSDQYSYNEQF
TRBV9	TRBJ1-1	12	NA	ASSATGGNTEAF
TRBV9	TRBJ1-2	11	once	ASSVAPNYGYT
TRBV28	TRBJ1-4	13	NA	ASSLAGAFGEKLF
TRBV28	TRBJ1-5	10	NA	ATERSVQPQH
TRBV7-2	TRBJ2-2	13	NA	ASSPFRENTGELF
TRBV11-3	TRBJ2-1	13	NA	ASSPSPRGYNEQF
TRBV6-5	TRBJ2-3	11	NA	ASSPLATDTQY
TRBV2	TRBJ1-2	17	NA	ASSAGQGLYGSLNYGYT
TRBV4-2	TRBJ1-2	12	NA	ASSQDRGFYGYT
TRBV28	TRBJ2-1	14	NA	ASSLLGQGGYNEQF
TRBV5-1	TRBJ2-1	13	NA	ASSFQRNSYNEQF
TRBV11-2	TRBJ2-7	13	NA	ASSLGQGITYEQY
TRBV10-1	TRBJ2-7	12	few	ASSDSPSPYEQY
TRBV9	TRBJ1-4	12	few	ASSVQGFNEKLF
TRBV5-1	TRBJ1-1	12	few	ASSLGTTNTEAF